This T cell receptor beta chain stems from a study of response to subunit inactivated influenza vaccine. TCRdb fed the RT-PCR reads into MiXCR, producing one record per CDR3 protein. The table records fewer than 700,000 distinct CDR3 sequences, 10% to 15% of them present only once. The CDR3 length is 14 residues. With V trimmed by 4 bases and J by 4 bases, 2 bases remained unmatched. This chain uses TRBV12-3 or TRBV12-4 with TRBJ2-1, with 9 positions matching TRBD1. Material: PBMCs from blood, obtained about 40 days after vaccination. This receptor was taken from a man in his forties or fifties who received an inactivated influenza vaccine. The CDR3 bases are TGTGCCAGCAGTTCGGACAGGGGATACAATGAGCAGTTCTTC. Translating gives CASSSDRGYNEQFF.